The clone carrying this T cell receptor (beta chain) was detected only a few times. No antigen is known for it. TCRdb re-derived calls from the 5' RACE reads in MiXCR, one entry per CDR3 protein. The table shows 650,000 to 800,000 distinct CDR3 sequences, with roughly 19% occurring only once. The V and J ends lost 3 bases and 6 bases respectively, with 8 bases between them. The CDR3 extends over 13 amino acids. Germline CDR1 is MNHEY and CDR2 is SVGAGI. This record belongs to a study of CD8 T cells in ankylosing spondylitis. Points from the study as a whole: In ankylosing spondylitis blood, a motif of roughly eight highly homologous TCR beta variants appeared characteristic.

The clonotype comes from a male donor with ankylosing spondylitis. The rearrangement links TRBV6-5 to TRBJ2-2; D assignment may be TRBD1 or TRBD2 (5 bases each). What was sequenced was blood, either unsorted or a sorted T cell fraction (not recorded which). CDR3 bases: TGTGCCAGCAGTTATCGGGGCTCCGGGGAGCTGTTTTTT. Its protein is CASSYRGSGELFF.